This T cell receptor (beta chain) is from a study of cytomegalovirus exposure and HLA in healthy donors. Trimming took 8 bases from V and 5 from J, leaving 15 bases between them. This CDR3 is built from 14 residues. Germline V lookup: CDR1 MNHEY, CDR2 SMNVEV (reference sequence). Both 60 Vbeta primers and 13 Jbeta primers went into the PCR. Repertoires were generated with immunoSEQ multiplex PCR, while TCRdb's copy carries only in-frame clones and drops some. The data contain approximately 120,000 clones, over 65% of them singletons. The receptor was derived from a man between 18 and 29 years old in good health and CMV-seronegative. The sequenced sample consisted of PBMCs. The chain links TRBV27 to TRBJ2-2; TRBD1 is a possible D gene (5 bases). The CDR3 here is CASGQVQGTGELFF. The CDR3 coding sequence is TGTGCCAGCGGACAAGTTCAGGGAACCGGGGAGCTGTTTTTT.